There are a few counts of the clone carrying this T cell receptor beta chain. Its antigen is currently unknown. V gave up 4 bases and J gave up 3 bases, with 17 bases separating them. The CDR3 is 15 amino acids. The germline gives CDR1 SGHDT, CDR2 YYEEEE. TCRdb processed the 5' RACE reads anew with MiXCR; each CDR3 protein has one entry. The sample has some 500,000 distinct CDR3 sequences; approximately 13% are singletons. The entry originates in a study of T cells after yellow fever vaccination. Study results and caveats: The secondary response was weaker but peaked faster, day 5 versus 15.

The rearrangement uses TRBV5-6 and TRBJ2-7; a weak D match, TRBD2 (5 bases). The sequencing here drew on PBMCs, taken on the day of the yellow fever booster vaccination. This clonotype originated in a man younger than 45 who received the YFV17D yellow fever vaccine. CDR3: CASSQRGRKNYEQYF. The CDR3 nucleotides are TGTGCCAGCAGCCAGCGCGGGCGTAAAAACTACGAGCAGTACTTC.